The source of this TCR beta chain is a study of T-cell reconstitution after alpha-beta-depleted transplantation in children. This clonotype was picked up many times. Its target is not known. Study-wide results and limits: Some patients owed their high day-60 TCRbeta diversity to surviving recipient T cells and thymic progenitors.

Germline CDR1 is LGHNA and CDR2 is YSLEER. V lost 0 bases to trimming and J lost 0 bases, with 5 bases between them. The CDR3 runs 15 residues. The library targeted TCRbeta and was prepared with unique molecular identifiers. From the PCR reads, TCRdb called clonotypes with MiXCR, one entry per CDR3 protein. This sample yields about 440,000 distinct CDR3 sequences, of which over 40% are seen a single time; under 35% belongs to the top ten. This sample comprised PBMCs, obtained before TCRalphabeta/CD19-depleted stem cell transplant. This chain joins TRBV4-3 and TRBJ2-2, with D unclear. The clonotype was recovered from a girl aged 2 to 10 with aplastic anemia, due to receive a stem cell transplant. CDR3 sequence: CASSQEHPNTGELFF. The CDR3 DNA follows: TGCGCCAGCAGCCAAGAGCATCCGAACACCGGGGAGCTGTTTTTT.